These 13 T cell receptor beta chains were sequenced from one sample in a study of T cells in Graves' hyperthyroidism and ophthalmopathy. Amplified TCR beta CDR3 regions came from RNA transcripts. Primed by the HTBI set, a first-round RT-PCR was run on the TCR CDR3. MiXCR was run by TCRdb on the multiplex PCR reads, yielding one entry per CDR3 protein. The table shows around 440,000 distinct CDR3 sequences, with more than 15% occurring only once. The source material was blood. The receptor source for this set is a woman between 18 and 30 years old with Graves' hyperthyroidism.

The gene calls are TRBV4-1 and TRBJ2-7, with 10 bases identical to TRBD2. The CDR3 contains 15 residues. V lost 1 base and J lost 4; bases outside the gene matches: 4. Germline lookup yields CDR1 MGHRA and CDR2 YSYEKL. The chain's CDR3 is CASSQGPSGSYEQYF. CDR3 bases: TGCGCCAGCAGCCAAGGTCCTAGCGGGAGTTACGAGCAGTACTTC.

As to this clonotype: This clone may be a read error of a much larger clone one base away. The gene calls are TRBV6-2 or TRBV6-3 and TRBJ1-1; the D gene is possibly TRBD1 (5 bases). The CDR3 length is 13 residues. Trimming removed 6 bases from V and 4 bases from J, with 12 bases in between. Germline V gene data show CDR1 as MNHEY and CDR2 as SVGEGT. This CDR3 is CASSGWGGTEAFF. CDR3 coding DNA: TGTGCCAGCAGCGGGTGGGGGGGCACTGAAGCTTTCTTT.

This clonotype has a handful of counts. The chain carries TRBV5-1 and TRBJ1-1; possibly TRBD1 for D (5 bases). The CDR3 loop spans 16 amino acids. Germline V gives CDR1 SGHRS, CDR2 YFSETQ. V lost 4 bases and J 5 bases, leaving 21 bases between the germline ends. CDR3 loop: CASSRTLQGERTEAFF. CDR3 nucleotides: TGCGCCAGCAGCCGGACCCTCCAGGGAGAAAGGACTGAAGCTTTCTTT. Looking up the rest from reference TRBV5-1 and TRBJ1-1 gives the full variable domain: KAGVTQTPRYLIKTRGQQVTLSCSPISGHRSVSWYQQTPGQGLQFLFEYFSETQRNKGNFPGRFSGRQFSNSRSEMNVSTLELGDSALYLCASSRTLQGERTEAFFGQGTRLTVV.

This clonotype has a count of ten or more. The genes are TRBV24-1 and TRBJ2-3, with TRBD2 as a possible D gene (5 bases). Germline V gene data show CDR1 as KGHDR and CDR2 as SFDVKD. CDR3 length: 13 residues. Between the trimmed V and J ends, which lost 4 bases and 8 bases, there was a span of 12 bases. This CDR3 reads CATSDPGIPTQYF. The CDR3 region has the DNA TGTGCCACCAGTGACCCGGGGATTCCTACGCAGTATTTT.

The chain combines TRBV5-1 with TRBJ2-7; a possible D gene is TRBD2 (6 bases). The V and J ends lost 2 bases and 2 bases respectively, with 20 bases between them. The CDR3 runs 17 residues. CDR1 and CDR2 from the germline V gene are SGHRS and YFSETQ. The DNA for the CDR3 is TGCGCCAGCAGCTTTCAGTTAGGAGAGACGGGGGCCTACGAGCAGTACTTC. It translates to CASSFQLGETGAYEQYF.

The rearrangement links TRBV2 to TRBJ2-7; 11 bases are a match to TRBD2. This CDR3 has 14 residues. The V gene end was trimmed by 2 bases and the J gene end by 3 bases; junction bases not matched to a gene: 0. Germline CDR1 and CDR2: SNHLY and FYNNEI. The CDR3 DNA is TGTGCCAGCAGTGAAACTAGCGGGAGCTACGAGCAGTACTTC. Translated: CASSETSGSYEQYF.

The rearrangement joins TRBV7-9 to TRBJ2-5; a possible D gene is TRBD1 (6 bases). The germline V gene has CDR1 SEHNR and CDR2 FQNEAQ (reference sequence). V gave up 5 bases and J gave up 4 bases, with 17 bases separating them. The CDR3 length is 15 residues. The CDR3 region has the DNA TGTGCCAGCAGCATGACACAGGGATTGGGAGAGACCCAGTACTTC. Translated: CASSMTQGLGETQYF. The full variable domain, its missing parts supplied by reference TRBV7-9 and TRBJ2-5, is DTGVSQNPRHKITKRGQNVTFRCDPISEHNRLYWYRQTLGQGPEFLTYFQNEAQLEKSRLLSDRFSAERPKGSFSTLEIQRTEQGDSAMYLCASSMTQGLGETQYFGPGTRLLVL.

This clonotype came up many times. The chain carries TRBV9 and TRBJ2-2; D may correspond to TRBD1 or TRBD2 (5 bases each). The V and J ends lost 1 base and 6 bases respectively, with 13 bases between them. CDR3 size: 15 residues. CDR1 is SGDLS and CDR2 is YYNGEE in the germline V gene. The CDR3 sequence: CASSVLARDPGELFF. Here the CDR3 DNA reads TGTGCCAGCAGCGTACTGGCCAGGGACCCCGGGGAGCTGTTTTTT.

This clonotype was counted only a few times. CDR3 nucleotides: TGTGCCAGCAGCTTGCGGGTAATGGGACAGGGGCAGTTTACGGATGGCTACACCTTC. This codes for CASSLRVMGQGQFTDGYTF. The V gene is TRBV5-8, the J gene TRBJ1-2, with 10 nucleotides matching TRBD1. This CDR3 comprises 19 residues. CDR1 and CDR2 from the germline V gene are SGHTS and YDEGEE. Germline trimming cut 1 base from V and 6 bases from J; bases unmatched to any gene: 18.

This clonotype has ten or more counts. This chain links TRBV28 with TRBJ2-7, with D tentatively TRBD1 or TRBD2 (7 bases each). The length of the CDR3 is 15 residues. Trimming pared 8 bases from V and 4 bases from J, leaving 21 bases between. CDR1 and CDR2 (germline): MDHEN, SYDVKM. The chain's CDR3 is CASAAGAGGGYEQYF. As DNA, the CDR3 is TGTGCCAGCGCCGCCGGGGCAGGGGGGGGATACGAGCAGTACTTC.

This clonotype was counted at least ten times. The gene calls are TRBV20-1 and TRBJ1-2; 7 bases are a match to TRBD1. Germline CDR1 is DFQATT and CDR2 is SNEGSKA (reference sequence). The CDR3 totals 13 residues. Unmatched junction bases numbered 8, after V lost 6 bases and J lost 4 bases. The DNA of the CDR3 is TGCAGTGCCTTGGACAGGATGAGCTATGGCTACACCTTC. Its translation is CSALDRMSYGYTF.

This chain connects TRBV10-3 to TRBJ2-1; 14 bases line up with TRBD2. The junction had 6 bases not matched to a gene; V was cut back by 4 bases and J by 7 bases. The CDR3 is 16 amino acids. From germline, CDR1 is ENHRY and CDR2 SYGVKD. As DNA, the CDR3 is TGTGCCATCAGTGCCGCCGGGACTAGCGGGAGAAATGAGCAGTTCTTC. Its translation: CAISAAGTSGRNEQFF.

For the CDR3, the DNA is TGTGCCAGCAGAGCCGGACAATTCCAAGAGACCCAGTACTTC. Residues: CASRAGQFQETQYF. The rearrangement joins TRBV5-6 to TRBJ2-5; D perhaps matches TRBD1 (5 bases). The V gene lost 5 bases and the J gene lost 1 base, with 12 bases spanning the gap. Germline V gene sequence: CDR1 SGHDT, CDR2 YYEEEE. The CDR3 covers 14 residues.